This TCR beta chain derives from a study of CD4 T cells in relation to SARS-CoV-2 and coronaviruses. Clones were read by immunoSEQ multiplex PCR, and TCRdb kept only the in-frame ones, dropping some. Counted here are 68,000 or so clones, 85% to 95% occurring once; the ten biggest clones make up approximately 0.21%. The trim removed 2 bases at V and 5 bases at J, leaving 10 bases unmatched. CDR1 is GTSNPN, CDR2 SVGIG, per germline (reference sequence). The CDR3 has 16 residues. Unexposed donor CD4+ T cells date from about 2011-2018, before the COVID-19 pandemic. Naive and memory CD4+ T cells came from enriched cryopreserved PBMCs.

The specimen sequenced was naive CD4+ T cells from PBMCs. Subset meaning: naive CD4+ T cells isolated by negative enrichment. The chain uses TRBV30 and TRBJ2-5; 11 bases line up with TRBD2. The sequence derives from a human donor in good health. The CDR3 protein is CAWSPPSGRYVETQYF. CDR3 DNA: TGTGCCTGGAGTCCTCCTAGCGGGAGGTATGTGGAGACCCAGTACTTC.